This entry lists 21 T cell receptor beta chains sequenced from one sample in a study of blood T cell repertoires in COVID-19. Measured with immunoSEQ multiplex PCR; TCRdb has only the in-frame clones, and not every one. The repertoire holds 150,000 to 200,000 clones, with just over 90% as singletons. Sequencing used peripheral blood. These TCRs come from a woman aged 60-75 years with COVID-19, enrolled during active disease.

CDR3 DNA sequence: TGTGCCAGCAGTGAAGGGCCGAAATATGAAAAACTGTTTTTT. Protein: CASSEGPKYEKLFF. The rearrangement uses TRBV2 and TRBJ1-4; unclear D gene. CDR3 length equals 14 residues. Germline V lookup: CDR1 SNHLY, CDR2 FYNNEI. V was cut by 1 base and J by 6 bases, with 9 bases left in between. The whole variable domain, filled in from reference TRBV2 and TRBJ1-4, reads EPEVTQTPSHQVTQMGQEVILRCVPISNHLYFYWYRQILGQKVEFLVSFYNNEISEKSEIFDDQFSVERPDGSNFTLKIRSTKLEDSAMYFCASSEGPKYEKLFFGSGTQLSVL.

The gene calls are TRBV7-3 and TRBJ2-5, with no clear D. V lost 3 bases and J 5 bases, leaving 10 bases between the germline ends. The germline V gene has CDR1 SGHTA and CDR2 FQGTGA. The CDR3 length is 13 residues. Here the CDR3 DNA reads TGTGCCAGCAGCTTGCAGTTCGATGAGACCCAGTACTTC. Protein: CASSLQFDETQYF.

The chain combines TRBV9 with TRBJ2-1; 10 positions match TRBD2. V trimming: 4 bases; J trimming: 3 bases; junction bases outside the gene matches: 4. CDR1 is SGDLS, CDR2 YYNGEE, per germline. The CDR3 loop spans 15 amino acids. The CDR3 nucleotides read TGTGCCAGCAGCTATAGCGGGGGGCTCTACAATGAGCAGTTCTTC. Amino acids: CASSYSGGLYNEQFF.

The chain is built from TRBV2 and TRBJ1-2; the match to TRBD1 covers 7 bases. The J segment lost 5 bases and the V segment lost 4 bases, leaving 10 bases of the junction unmatched. Germline CDR1 and CDR2: SNHLY and FYNNEI. CDR3 length equals 15 residues. In nucleotides, the CDR3 is TGTGCCAGCAGTGCCACCCCTGAGGGGGCGTATGGCTACACCTTC. It encodes CASSATPEGAYGYTF.

The CDR3 bases are TGTGCCAGCACCTCCGACAGGGCGCGTCAGCCCCAGCATTTT. This translates into CASTSDRARQPQHF. The chain combines TRBV6-5 with TRBJ1-5; 7 bases line up with TRBD1. The CDR3 has 14 amino acids. V shed 7 bases, J shed 6 bases, and the junction held 9 bases outside the gene matches. Germline V gene lookup returns CDR1 MNHEY and CDR2 SVGAGI.

This rearrangement joins TRBV3-1 (or the pseudogene TRBV3-2) to TRBJ2-1; D ambiguous. Germline V CDR1 and CDR2: LGHDT, YNNKEL (reference sequence). The CDR3 length is 11 residues. V lost 8 bases and J lost 7, with 9 bases in between. As DNA, the CDR3 is TGTGCCAGCCTCTCGAGGAATGAGCAGTTCTTC. Amino acid sequence: CASLSRNEQFF.

V gene TRBV7-3 combines with J gene TRBJ2-1; weak D call: TRBD2 (7 bases). The CDR3 is 15 residues long. V lost 2 bases and J 4 bases, leaving 12 bases between the germline ends. The V gene's germline CDR1 is SGHTA and CDR2 FQGTGA. CDR3 DNA sequence: TGTGCCAGCAGCTTAGGCGGGGGCAAGTACAATGAGCAGTTCTTC. This gives the protein CASSLGGGKYNEQFF.

The genes are TRBV5-5 and TRBJ2-1, with D possibly matching TRBD2 (6 bases). Germline V gives CDR1 SGHKS, CDR2 YYEKEE (reference sequence). The V end was cut by 4 bases, the J end by 8 bases, with 10 bases between. This CDR3 region has 12 residues. The DNA of the CDR3 is TGTGCCAGCAGCGGGGAGGTCCATGAGCAGTTCTTC. Protein: CASSGEVHEQFF.

The genes are TRBV7-9 and TRBJ1-2; D possibly corresponds to TRBD1 (5 bases). This CDR3 spans 13 amino acids. From germline, CDR1 is SEHNR and CDR2 FQNEAQ (reference sequence). Trimming removed 4 bases from V and 5 bases from J, with 11 bases in between. The CDR3 protein is CASSSPEGYGYTF. The CDR3 nucleotides read TGTGCCAGCAGCTCCCCGGAGGGGTATGGCTACACCTTC.

The V gene is TRBV25-1, the J gene TRBJ1-1; perhaps TRBD1 as D (5 bases). This CDR3 has 13 residues. V was cut by 4 bases and J by 4 bases, with 10 bases left in between. Germline loops: CDR1 MGHDK, CDR2 SYGVNS. The CDR3 nucleotides read TGTGCCAGCAGTGGGGGGGAGGGCACTGAAGCTTTCTTT. Its translation: CASSGGEGTEAFF.

A single count supports this clone. This sequence joins TRBV18 and TRBJ2-1, with 9 bases that match TRBD1. From germline, CDR1 is KGHSH and CDR2 LQKENI. This CDR3 has 17 amino acids. Trimming removed 9 bases from V and 1 base from J; junction bases left unmatched: 13. CDR3 sequence (DNA): TGTGCCAGTGGCACCCGAACAGGGGGCGCGTCCTACAATGAGCAGTTCTTC. Translation: CASGTRTGGASYNEQFF.

The V call is TRBV15, the J call TRBJ2-7, with 10 positions matching TRBD1. V gave up 5 bases and J gave up 5 bases; unmatched junction bases: 9. CDR1 and CDR2 (germline): LNHNV, YYDKDF (reference sequence). The CDR3 is made up of 15 amino acids. The CDR3 nucleotides are TGTGCCACCAGCGTTTCTGGGACAGGGGCTGACGAGCAGTACTTC. Translated, it gives CATSVSGTGADEQYF.

The rearrangement joins TRBV30 to TRBJ1-4, with TRBD1 as a possible D gene (6 bases). V was pared by 3 bases and J by 8 bases, with 19 bases between. Germline CDR1 GTSNPN, CDR2 SVGIG (reference sequence). This CDR3 has 15 amino acids. This chain's CDR3 is CAWSYGGREGEKLFF. The CDR3 DNA follows: TGTGCCTGGAGCTACGGGGGGCGGGAAGGGGAAAAACTGTTTTTT.

Only one count was recorded for this clone. The chain links TRBV5-1 to TRBJ2-2, with TRBD1 as a possible D gene (5 bases). The CDR3 totals 15 residues. V lost 0 bases to trimming and J lost 4 bases, with 10 bases between them. CDR1 and CDR2 from the germline V gene are SGHRS and YFSETQ. The CDR3 nucleotides read TGCGCCAGCAGCTTGGGTGCAGGGCGCACCGGGGAGCTGTTTTTT. This sequence encodes CASSLGAGRTGELFF.

The chain is built from TRBV15 and TRBJ1-1; no reliable D call. The ends were cut back, 1 base at V and 6 bases at J, with 9 bases in the middle. CDR3 length equals 13 residues. In germline, CDR1 is LNHNV, CDR2 YYDKDF (reference sequence). CDR3 residues: CATSRVWSAEAFF. The CDR3 region has the DNA TGTGCCACCAGCAGAGTGTGGTCAGCTGAAGCTTTCTTT.

The chain couples TRBV20-1 to TRBJ1-1; D not resolved. Germline assignment: CDR1 DFQATT and CDR2 SNEGSKA (reference sequence). This CDR3 contains 11 residues. Trimming left V 3 bases short and J 8 bases short, with 10 bases between. The CDR3 nucleotides read TGCAGTGCTAGGGGGAGGCTAGAAGCTTTCTTT. Its translation is CSARGRLEAFF.

V and J are TRBV11-2 and TRBJ2-1, with TRBD2 identical over 8 bases. The V gene's germline CDR1 is SGHAT and CDR2 FQNNGV. Trimming at V came to 2 bases and at J to 7 bases, leaving 7 bases not matched to a gene. The CDR3 consists of 15 residues. The CDR3: CASSLKRGLMNEQFF. CDR3 sequence (DNA): TGTGCCAGCAGCTTAAAGCGGGGGCTAATGAATGAGCAGTTCTTC.

CDR3 nucleotide sequence: TGTGCCAGCAGAGTAGCGGGGGGGTCGGTCTACGAGCAGTACTTC. This encodes CASRVAGGSVYEQYF. This chain links TRBV6-5 with TRBJ2-7, with 11 bases aligning to TRBD2. The CDR3 has 15 amino acids. V lost 6 bases, J lost 3 bases, and 7 bases stayed unmatched. The germline gives CDR1 MNHEY, CDR2 SVGAGI.

V usage is TRBV6-5 and J usage is TRBJ2-1; tentative D call: TRBD1 (5 bases). V was shortened by 4 bases and J by 8 bases, with 12 bases between the two germline ends. Looked up from germline, CDR1 is MNHEY and CDR2 is SVGAGI. CDR3 size: 13 residues. CDR3 sequence (DNA): TGTGCCAGCAGTTGGGGCAGGGATTATGAGCAGTTCTTC. This translates into CASSWGRDYEQFF.

This chain joins TRBV7-2 and TRBJ1-5; no clear D. This CDR3 contains 14 residues. Germline CDR1 and CDR2: SGHTA and FQGNSA. Deletions cut 1 base from V and 5 bases from J, with 9 bases between. In nucleotides, the CDR3 is TGTGCCAGCAGCTTAGGATCGGGGTATCAGCCCCAGCATTTT. The encoded protein is CASSLGSGYQPQHF.

This clone was picked up one time. The chain employs TRBV19 and TRBJ2-4; D is unresolved. V dropped 3 bases and J dropped 8 bases, with 20 bases sitting between them. This CDR3 has 16 residues. Per germline, CDR1 LNHDA and CDR2 SQIVND (reference sequence). The CDR3 DNA reads as TGTGCCAGTAGTATTGGGCTAAAACATTTCTCTGACATTCAGTACTTC. Translation: CASSIGLKHFSDIQYF.